This T cell receptor (beta chain) came from a study of neurological immune-mediated disorders. Broader study findings: Multiple sclerosis, the disease with the least TCR clonal expansion, fell below healthy controls, whereas HTLV-1-associated myelopathy showed the most.

TCRdb independently ran MiXCR on the 5' RACE reads; one entry per CDR3 protein. The sample records over 25,000 distinct CDR3 sequences, around 25% being singletons. Sorted libraries were derived from about a million CD4+ or CD8+ T cells. This CDR3 is built from 14 residues. CDR1 is LNHDA and CDR2 is SQIVND in the germline V gene (reference sequence). Trimming removed 0 bases at V and 9 bases at J, with 14 bases between. As concerns this clonotype: The antigen remains unidentified.

The genes are TRBV19 and TRBJ2-5, with D tentatively TRBD1 (6 bases). The TCR sequence derives from a man in his forties or fifties with HTLV-1-associated myelopathy (HAM/TSP). The sample taken for sequencing was CD4+ T cells from blood. The CDR3 DNA follows: TGTGCCAGTAGTATAGAAGACATGGGGGCGGCCCAGTACTTC. Protein: CASSIEDMGAAQYF. Using reference TRBV19 and TRBJ2-5 for the parts outside the CDR3, the full variable domain is DGGITQSPKYLFRKEGQNVTLSCEQNLNHDAMYWYRQDPGQGLRLIYYSQIVNDFQKGDIAEGYSVSREKKESFPLTVTSAQKNPTAFYLCASSIEDMGAAQYFGPGTRLLVL.